The 32 T cell receptor beta chains below were found in one sample sequenced in a study of control samples from healthy donors and cancer patients. Libraries were prepared by immunoSEQ multiplex PCR; TCRdb keeps only in-frame clonotypes and omits some of them. The repertoire holds approximately 70,000 clones, with roughly 84% as singletons. The sequencing sample was made of blood. Every receptor here comes from a man aged 45-60 years in good health.

The chain recombines TRBV7-3 with TRBJ2-1; 9 positions agree with TRBD2. V was pared by 1 base and J by 8 bases, with 3 bases of the junction left unmatched. CDR3 length: 14 residues. Germline loops: CDR1 SGHTA, CDR2 FQGTGA. CDR3 sequence reads: CASSLIAGVYEQFF. In DNA, the CDR3 is TGTGCCAGCAGCTTAATAGCGGGAGTCTATGAGCAGTTCTTC.

This clone was counted a few times. This sequence joins TRBV19 and TRBJ1-5; D is undetermined. With 1 base removed from V and 2 bases from J, the gap between germline ends came to 6 bases. The germline CDR1 and CDR2 sequences are LNHDA and SQIVND (reference sequence). The length of the CDR3 is 14 residues. CDR3 DNA: TGTGCCAGTAGTATAGCCGGAGGCAATCAGCCCCAGCATTTT. Translation: CASSIAGGNQPQHF. The complete variable domain, with remaining parts taken from reference TRBV19 and TRBJ1-5, reads DGGITQSPKYLFRKEGQNVTLSCEQNLNHDAMYWYRQDPGQGLRLIYYSQIVNDFQKGDIAEGYSVSREKKESFPLTVTSAQKNPTAFYLCASSIAGGNQPQHFGDGTRLSIL.

This clone was seen once. The chain has TRBV5-4 and TRBJ1-2; TRBD1 matches at 9 bases. Germline assignment: CDR1 SGHNT and CDR2 YYREEE (reference sequence). The V segment lost 5 bases and the J segment 5 bases; nucleotides outside the gene matches: 7. The CDR3 loop spans 14 amino acids. The CDR3 loop reads CASRQGQGRYGYTF. CDR3 nucleotides: TGTGCCAGCAGACAAGGACAGGGGAGGTATGGCTACACCTTC.

The chain couples TRBV19 to TRBJ2-5; 8 bases align to TRBD1. Germline values: CDR1 LNHDA, CDR2 SQIVND (reference sequence). Trimming cost V 3 bases and J 4 bases; bases outside gene matches: 4. This CDR3 contains 14 residues. CDR3 sequence reads: CASSIDRGGETQYF. Here the CDR3 DNA reads TGTGCCAGTAGTATCGACAGGGGTGGAGAGACCCAGTACTTC.

The count of this clone is one. This sequence joins TRBV9 and TRBJ1-5; TRBD1 is a possible D gene (6 bases). V was pared by 4 bases and J by 0 bases, with 11 bases between. Germline V lookup: CDR1 SGDLS, CDR2 YYNGEE. There are 15 residues in the CDR3. Written as DNA, the CDR3 is TGTGCCAGCAGCCCGAGGGGGTATAGCAATCAGCCCCAGCATTTT. Encoded protein: CASSPRGYSNQPQHF.

This rearrangement joins TRBV3-1 (or the pseudogene TRBV3-2) to TRBJ2-3; perhaps TRBD2 as D (6 bases). Trimming shortened V by 3 bases and J by 6 bases, and 13 bases separated the two germline ends. CDR3 length: 14 amino acids. CDR1 and CDR2 from the germline V gene are LGHDT and YNNKEL (reference sequence). In nucleotides, the CDR3 is TGTGCCAGCAGCCACCGGGGGTTAGGGGATACGCAGTATTTT. Its translation: CASSHRGLGDTQYF.

The rearrangement uses TRBV19 and TRBJ1-2; D uncertain. This CDR3 spans 14 amino acids. Trimming stripped 9 bases from V and 1 base from J, with 15 bases between. Per the germline V gene, CDR1 is LNHDA and CDR2 is SQIVND (reference sequence). This chain's CDR3 is CASPLPLFNYGYTF. The CDR3 nucleotides are TGTGCCAGCCCCCTCCCCCTTTTTAACTATGGCTACACCTTC.

The chain carries TRBV11-2 and TRBJ1-2, with 8 bases identical to TRBD1. The CDR3 is 13 amino acids. Trimming took 3 bases from V and 7 from J; bases not matched to a gene: 4. The germline V gene has CDR1 SGHAT and CDR2 FQNNGV. CDR3 DNA sequence: TGTGCCAGCAGCTTCCGACAGGGGTTTGGCTACACCTTC. This sequence encodes CASSFRQGFGYTF.

Worth noting for this clone: The sample has other DNA sequences that encode this CDR3 too. This chain links TRBV12-3 or TRBV12-4 with TRBJ2-1; D gene unclear. Trimming shortened V by 1 base and J by 4 bases, and 5 bases separated the two germline ends. This CDR3 has 13 amino acids. CDR3 DNA: TGTGCCAGCAGTTTAGGCAGTTACAATGAGCAGTTCTTC. It yields the protein CASSLGSYNEQFF.

The V call is TRBV10-3, the J call TRBJ1-2; D uncertain. This CDR3 is built from 12 residues. The germline V gene has CDR1 ENHRY and CDR2 SYGVKD. Trimming stripped 10 bases from V and 6 bases from J, with 15 bases between. This CDR3 reads CATSPSPDGYTF. CDR3 DNA sequence: TGTGCCACCTCCCCGTCCCCTGATGGCTACACCTTC.

The CDR3 DNA is TGTGCCAGCAGCTTAAGTAAAGTGGCACCCTACGAGCAGTACTTC. This translates into CASSLSKVAPYEQYF. The rearrangement joins TRBV7-8 to TRBJ2-7; no firm D call. V was clipped by 2 bases and J by 2 bases, with 13 bases between them. Germline V gives CDR1 SGHVS, CDR2 FQNEAQ. The CDR3 is 15 amino acids.

This clone was counted a few times. The chain couples TRBV6-1 to TRBJ2-2; D gene uncertain. CDR1 is MNHNS, CDR2 SASEGT, per germline. With 3 bases removed from V and 3 bases from J, the gap between germline ends came to 11 bases. The CDR3 runs 15 residues. CDR3 coding DNA: TGTGCCAGCAGTGAGATGGCAGGACACACCGGGGAGCTGTTTTTT. Protein sequence: CASSEMAGHTGELFF.

The chain links TRBV18 to TRBJ1-2; D is unresolved. Trimming took off 8 bases at V and 4 bases at J, with 11 bases between the two ends. Germline V gene sequence: CDR1 KGHSH, CDR2 LQKENI. The CDR3 sequence is 12 residues long. The chain's CDR3 is CASQKDTYGYTF. The DNA for the CDR3 is TGTGCCAGCCAAAAAGACACCTATGGCTACACCTTC.

V usage is TRBV6-5 and J usage is TRBJ1-1; D possibly corresponds to TRBD1 (6 bases). Trimming shortened V by 2 bases and J by 0 bases, and 10 bases separated the two germline ends. CDR3 length: 15 amino acids. Germline CDR1 MNHEY, CDR2 SVGAGI. The CDR3 reads CASSYRGALNTEAFF. The CDR3 nucleotides read TGTGCCAGCAGTTACAGGGGGGCCCTGAACACTGAAGCTTTCTTT.

This sequence joins TRBV9 and TRBJ2-7, with no clear D. CDR3 length: 14 amino acids. Germline V gene sequence: CDR1 SGDLS, CDR2 YYNGEE. V gave up 0 bases and J gave up 3 bases, with 10 bases separating them. The CDR3 nucleotides read TGTGCCAGCAGCGTAGGGGTCAGACACTACGAGCAGTACTTC. It specifies CASSVGVRHYEQYF.

V and J are TRBV24-1 and TRBJ2-6, with 9 bases that match TRBD1. Germline V gene lookup returns CDR1 KGHDR and CDR2 SFDVKD. This CDR3 has 17 amino acids. Trimming took 4 bases from V and 2 from J; bases not matched to a gene: 5. The CDR3 spells CATSEGQGTPGANVLTF. CDR3 DNA sequence: TGTGCCACCAGTGAAGGACAGGGGACGCCTGGGGCCAACGTCCTGACTTTC.

The chain carries TRBV5-6 and TRBJ1-1; 9 positions match TRBD1. The CDR3 has 17 residues. CDR1 and CDR2 from the germline V gene are SGHDT and YYEEEE. The junction had 6 bases not matched to a gene; V was cut back by 0 bases and J by 0 bases. The CDR3 DNA reads TGTGCCAGCAGCTTGGCCCTGGGACAGGGTGTGAACACTGAAGCTTTCTTT. Its protein product is CASSLALGQGVNTEAFF.

V and J are TRBV9 and TRBJ2-1, with D possibly matching TRBD2 (5 bases). The CDR3 length is 11 residues. Trimming removed 4 bases at V and 16 bases at J, with 15 bases between. The germline V gene has CDR1 SGDLS and CDR2 YYNGEE. The CDR3 DNA reads as TGTGCCAGCAGCTCCGGGATCGGTCACTTCTTC. This encodes CASSSGIGHFF.

V is TRBV4-3 and J is TRBJ2-7; D remains ambiguous. This CDR3 spans 14 amino acids. CDR1 LGHNA and CDR2 YSLEER come from the germline V gene. V was cut by 1 base and J by 6 bases, with 13 bases left in between. As DNA, the CDR3 is TGCGCCAGCAGCCAAGGTGAAGGATTCCGCGAGCAGTACTTC. Encoded protein: CASSQGEGFREQYF.

This rearrangement joins TRBV18 to TRBJ2-5; perhaps TRBD2 as D (5 bases). This CDR3 has 15 residues. Germline-derived CDR1 and CDR2 are KGHSH and LQKENI. V lost 6 bases and J lost 1, with 15 bases in between. The CDR3 region has the DNA TGTGCCAGCTCCCGAGAGGGTTTGTCCCAAGAGACCCAGTACTTC. It encodes CASSREGLSQETQYF.

The chain uses TRBV15 and TRBJ1-5; D is possibly TRBD1 (6 bases). This CDR3 comprises 17 residues. V was clipped by 1 base and J by 3 bases, with 16 bases between them. Per the germline V gene, CDR1 is LNHNV and CDR2 is YYDKDF (reference sequence). CDR3 region: CATSRAVGAGNNQPQHF. DNA for the CDR3: TGTGCCACCAGCAGAGCAGTGGGGGCAGGGAACAATCAGCCCCAGCATTTT.

The genes are TRBV6-2 or TRBV6-3 and TRBJ1-1; D unresolved. The V and J ends lost 4 bases and 1 base respectively, with 10 bases between them. CDR1 MNHEY and CDR2 SVGEGT come from the germline V gene. The CDR3 has 14 amino acids. The CDR3 loop is CASSFFSRNTEAFF. CDR3 sequence (DNA): TGTGCCAGCAGTTTTTTCTCCCGGAACACTGAAGCTTTCTTT.

With respect to this clone: It may be a read error: a sequence one base away is much more abundant. This sequence joins TRBV11-3 and TRBJ1-1; D unresolved. Between the trimmed V and J ends, which lost 3 bases and 4 bases, there was a span of 3 bases. The CDR3 loop spans 11 amino acids. From germline, CDR1 is SGHNT and CDR2 YENEEA. CDR3 amino acids: CASSLSTEAFF. The CDR3 DNA sequence: TGTGCCAGCAGCTTGAGCACTGAAGCTTTCTTT.

V is TRBV13 and J is TRBJ2-7, with D unresolved. Per germline, CDR1 PRHDT and CDR2 FYEKMQ (reference sequence). With 5 bases removed from V and 0 bases from J, the gap between germline ends came to 8 bases. This CDR3 has 13 amino acids. The chain's CDR3 is CASSPPGSYEQYF. The DNA for the CDR3 is TGTGCCAGCAGCCCTCCGGGCTCCTACGAGCAGTACTTC.

CDR3 coding DNA: TGCGCCAGCAGCTGGGAGACTACAAGCACAGATACGCAGTATTTT. Translated, it gives CASSWETTSTDTQYF. This sequence joins TRBV5-1 and TRBJ2-3; tentatively, D is TRBD2 (5 bases). The V gene lost 3 bases and the J gene lost 0 bases, with 11 bases spanning the gap. CDR1 is SGHRS, CDR2 YFSETQ, per germline. The CDR3 sequence is 15 residues long.

The J gene is TRBJ2-3, the V gene TRBV7-6; 10 positions agree with TRBD1. J lost 2 bases, V lost 1 base, and 6 bases had no gene match. CDR3 length: 17 residues. CDR1 is SGHVS and CDR2 is FNYEAQ in the germline V gene. The DNA for the CDR3 is TGTGCCAGCAGCTTAGACCCGGGACAGGGGAACACAGATACGCAGTATTTT. The encoded protein is CASSLDPGQGNTDTQYF. The full variable domain, completed using reference TRBV7-6 and TRBJ2-3, is GAGVSQSPRYKVTKRGQDVALRCDPISGHVSLYWYRQALGQGPEFLTYFNYEAQQDKSGLPNDRFSAERPEGSISTLTIQRTEQRDSAMYRCASSLDPGQGNTDTQYFGPGTRLTVL.

The table lists this clone with a count of one. V usage is TRBV7-2 and J usage is TRBJ1-5; D is uncertain. From germline, CDR1 is SGHTA and CDR2 FQGNSA. This CDR3 contains 15 residues. With 1 base removed from V and 9 bases from J, the gap between germline ends came to 16 bases. Written as DNA, the CDR3 is TGTGCCAGCAGCTTAGATGGCCAGACTTATGGGCCCCAGCATTTT. It specifies CASSLDGQTYGPQHF.

This clone was picked up one time. The V call is TRBV18, the J call TRBJ1-4; tentatively, D is TRBD1 (5 bases). The length of the CDR3 is 14 residues. Germline V gene lookup returns CDR1 KGHSH and CDR2 LQKENI. V gave up 3 bases and J gave up 8 bases, with 13 bases separating them. The CDR3 coding sequence is TGTGCCAGCTCACCCCCCGGGGCAGGGGAAAAACTGTTTTTT. Translated, it gives CASSPPGAGEKLFF.

The gene calls are TRBV12-3 or TRBV12-4 and TRBJ1-1; TRBD1 might be the D (6 bases). The CDR3 sequence is 13 residues long. Trimming removed 6 bases from V and 4 bases from J, with 12 bases in between. Here the CDR3 reads CASSYRVITEAFF. As DNA, the CDR3 is TGTGCCAGCAGCTACAGGGTAATCACTGAAGCTTTCTTT.

This clone appeared many times. The chain links TRBV29-1 to TRBJ2-1, with 14 bases aligning to TRBD2. The V gene end was trimmed by 7 bases and the J gene end by 8 bases; junction bases not matched to a gene: 7. The CDR3 length is 14 residues. Germline values: CDR1 SQVTM, CDR2 ANQGSEA. The CDR3, as DNA: TGCAGCGGTGGGACTAGCGGGAGATCATATGAGCAGTTCTTC. It yields the protein CSGGTSGRSYEQFF.

The chain is built from TRBV28 and TRBJ1-2; D not resolved. Germline V gives CDR1 MDHEN, CDR2 SYDVKM. The CDR3 is 14 amino acids. The V gene lost 3 bases and the J gene lost 2 bases, with 10 bases spanning the gap. DNA of the CDR3: TGTGCCAGCAGTTTCTCAGGAGGGAACTATGGCTACACCTTC. The encoded protein is CASSFSGGNYGYTF.

This sequence joins TRBV6-2 or TRBV6-3 and TRBJ1-2, with 8 bases identical to TRBD1. The V gene end was trimmed by 5 bases and the J gene end by 9 bases; junction bases not matched to a gene: 11. Germline loops: CDR1 MNHEY, CDR2 SVGEGT. This CDR3 comprises 14 residues. The CDR3: CASSHVDRGTSYTF. In nucleotides, the CDR3 is TGTGCCAGCAGTCACGTCGACAGGGGTACAAGCTACACCTTC.